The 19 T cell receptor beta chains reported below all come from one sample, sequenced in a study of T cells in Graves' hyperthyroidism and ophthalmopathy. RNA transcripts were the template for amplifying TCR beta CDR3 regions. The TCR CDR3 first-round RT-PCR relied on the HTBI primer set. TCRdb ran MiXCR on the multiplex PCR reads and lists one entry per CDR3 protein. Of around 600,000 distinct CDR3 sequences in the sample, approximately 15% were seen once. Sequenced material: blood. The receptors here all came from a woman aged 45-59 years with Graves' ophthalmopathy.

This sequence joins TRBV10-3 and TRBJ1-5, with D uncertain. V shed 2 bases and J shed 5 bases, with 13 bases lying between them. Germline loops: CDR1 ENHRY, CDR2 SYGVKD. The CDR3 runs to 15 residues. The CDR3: CAISEAEGGDQPQHF. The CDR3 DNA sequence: TGTGCCATCAGTGAGGCGGAGGGTGGGGATCAGCCCCAGCATTTT.

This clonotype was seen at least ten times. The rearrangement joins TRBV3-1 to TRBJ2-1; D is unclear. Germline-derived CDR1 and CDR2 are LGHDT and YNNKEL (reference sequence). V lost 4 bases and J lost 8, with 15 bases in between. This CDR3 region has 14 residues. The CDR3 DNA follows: TGTGCCAGCAGCCGCCGACCACCCCGGGATGAGCAGTTCTTC. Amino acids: CASSRRPPRDEQFF.

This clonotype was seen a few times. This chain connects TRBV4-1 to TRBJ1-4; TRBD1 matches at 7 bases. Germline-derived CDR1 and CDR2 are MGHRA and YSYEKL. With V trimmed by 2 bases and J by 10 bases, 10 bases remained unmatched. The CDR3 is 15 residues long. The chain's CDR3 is CASSQSGQAIRKLFF. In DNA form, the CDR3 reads TGCGCCAGCAGCCAAAGTGGACAGGCGATCCGAAAACTGTTTTTT.

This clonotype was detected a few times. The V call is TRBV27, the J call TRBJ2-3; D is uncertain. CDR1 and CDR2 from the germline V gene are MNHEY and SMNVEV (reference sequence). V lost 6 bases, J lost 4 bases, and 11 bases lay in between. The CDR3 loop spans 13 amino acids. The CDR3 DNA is TGTGCCAGCAGCGCTAATCGGCCAGATACGCAGTATTTT. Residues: CASSANRPDTQYF.

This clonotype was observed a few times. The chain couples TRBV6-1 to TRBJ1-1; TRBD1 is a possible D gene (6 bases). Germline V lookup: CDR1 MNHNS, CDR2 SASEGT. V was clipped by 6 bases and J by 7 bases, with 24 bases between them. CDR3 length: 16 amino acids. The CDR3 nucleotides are TGTGCCAGCAGACCTCAACAGGGTTGGGGCCTCAATGAAGCTTTCTTT. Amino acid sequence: CASRPQQGWGLNEAFF.

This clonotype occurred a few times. The DNA of the CDR3 is TGTGCCAGTAGTATAGACGGGGCCCTCAAATATGGCTACACCTTC. It encodes CASSIDGALKYGYTF. This rearrangement joins TRBV19 to TRBJ1-2, with D maybe TRBD1 (5 bases). The germline CDR1 and CDR2 sequences are LNHDA and SQIVND (reference sequence). The CDR3 runs 15 residues. Trimming shortened V by 0 bases and J by 5 bases, and 13 bases separated the two germline ends.

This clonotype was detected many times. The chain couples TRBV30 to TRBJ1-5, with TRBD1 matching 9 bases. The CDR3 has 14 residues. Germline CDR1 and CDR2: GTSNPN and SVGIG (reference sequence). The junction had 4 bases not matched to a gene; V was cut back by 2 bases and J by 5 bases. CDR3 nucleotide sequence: TGTGCCTGGAGTAGCGGACAGGGGTATCAGCCCCAGCATTTT. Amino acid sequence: CAWSSGQGYQPQHF.

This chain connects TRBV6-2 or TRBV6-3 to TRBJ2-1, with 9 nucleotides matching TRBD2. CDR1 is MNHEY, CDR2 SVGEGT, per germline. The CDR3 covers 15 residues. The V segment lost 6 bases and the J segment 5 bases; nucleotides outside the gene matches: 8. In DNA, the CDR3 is TGTGCCAGCAGACATACTAGCGGGCCGCACAATGAGCAGTTCTTC. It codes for CASRHTSGPHNEQFF.

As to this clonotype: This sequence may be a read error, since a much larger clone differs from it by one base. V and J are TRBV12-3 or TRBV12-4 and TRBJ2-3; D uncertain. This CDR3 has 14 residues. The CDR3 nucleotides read TGTGCCAGCACCCAACTGGAAATCGCAGATGCGCAGTATTTT. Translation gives CASTQLEIADAQYF.

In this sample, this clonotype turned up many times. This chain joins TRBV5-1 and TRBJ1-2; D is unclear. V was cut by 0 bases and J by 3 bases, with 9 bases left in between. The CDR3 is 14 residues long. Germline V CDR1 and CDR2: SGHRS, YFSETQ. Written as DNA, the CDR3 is TGCGCCAGCAGCTTGGATGGGAGTGACTATGGCTACACCTTC. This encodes CASSLDGSDYGYTF. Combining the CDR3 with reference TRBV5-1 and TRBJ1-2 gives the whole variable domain KAGVTQTPRYLIKTRGQQVTLSCSPISGHRSVSWYQQTPGQGLQFLFEYFSETQRNKGNFPGRFSGRQFSNSRSEMNVSTLELGDSALYLCASSLDGSDYGYTFGSGTRLTVV.

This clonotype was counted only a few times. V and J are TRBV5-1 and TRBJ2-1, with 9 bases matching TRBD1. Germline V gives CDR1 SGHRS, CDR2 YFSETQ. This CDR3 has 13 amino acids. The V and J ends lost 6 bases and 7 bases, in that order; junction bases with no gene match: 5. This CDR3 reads CASNLQGANEQFF. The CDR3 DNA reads TGCGCCAGCAACCTACAGGGGGCGAATGAGCAGTTCTTC. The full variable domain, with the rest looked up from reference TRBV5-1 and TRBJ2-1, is KAGVTQTPRYLIKTRGQQVTLSCSPISGHRSVSWYQQTPGQGLQFLFEYFSETQRNKGNFPGRFSGRQFSNSRSEMNVSTLELGDSALYLCASNLQGANEQFFGPGTRLTVL.

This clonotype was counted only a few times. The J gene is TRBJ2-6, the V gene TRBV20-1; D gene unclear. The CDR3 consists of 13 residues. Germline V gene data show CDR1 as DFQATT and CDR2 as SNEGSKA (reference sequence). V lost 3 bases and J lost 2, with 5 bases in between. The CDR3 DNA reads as TGCAGTGCTAGGTTGACTGGGGCCAACGTCCTGACTTTC. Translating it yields CSARLTGANVLTF.

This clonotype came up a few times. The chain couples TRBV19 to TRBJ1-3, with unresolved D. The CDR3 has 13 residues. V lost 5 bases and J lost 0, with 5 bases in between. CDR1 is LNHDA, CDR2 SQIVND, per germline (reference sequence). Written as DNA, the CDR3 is TGTGCCAGTAGTGCGTACTCTGGAAACACCATATATTTT. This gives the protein CASSAYSGNTIYF. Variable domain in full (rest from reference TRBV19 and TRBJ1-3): DGGITQSPKYLFRKEGQNVTLSCEQNLNHDAMYWYRQDPGQGLRLIYYSQIVNDFQKGDIAEGYSVSREKKESFPLTVTSAQKNPTAFYLCASSAYSGNTIYFGEGSWLTVV.

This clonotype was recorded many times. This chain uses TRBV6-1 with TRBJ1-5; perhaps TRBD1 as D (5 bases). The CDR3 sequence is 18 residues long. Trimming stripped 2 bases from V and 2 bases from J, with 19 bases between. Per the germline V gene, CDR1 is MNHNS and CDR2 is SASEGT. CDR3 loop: CASSEWARNAGRNQPQHF. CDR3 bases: TGTGCCAGCAGTGAATGGGCCCGGAATGCAGGGCGCAATCAGCCCCAGCATTTT.

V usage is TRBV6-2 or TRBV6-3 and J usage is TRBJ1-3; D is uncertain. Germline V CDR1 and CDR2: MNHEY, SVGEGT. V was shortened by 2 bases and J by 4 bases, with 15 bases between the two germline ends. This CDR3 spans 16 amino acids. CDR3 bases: TGTGCCAGCAGTTACGGCCTTGAGGGAAGGGGAAACACCATATATTTT. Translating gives CASSYGLEGRGNTIYF.

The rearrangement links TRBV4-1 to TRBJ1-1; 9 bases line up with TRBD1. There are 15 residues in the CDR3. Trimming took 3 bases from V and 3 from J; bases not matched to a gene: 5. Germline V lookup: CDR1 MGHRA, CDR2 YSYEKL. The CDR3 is CASSQDRGTHTEAFF. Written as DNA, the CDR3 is TGCGCCAGCAGCCAGGACAGGGGAACCCACACTGAAGCTTTCTTT.

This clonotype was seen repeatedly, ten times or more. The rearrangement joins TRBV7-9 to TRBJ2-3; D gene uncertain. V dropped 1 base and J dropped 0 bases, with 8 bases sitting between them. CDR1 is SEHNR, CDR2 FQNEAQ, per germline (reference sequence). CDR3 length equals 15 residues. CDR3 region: CASSLVRQSTDTQYF. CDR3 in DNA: TGTGCCAGCAGCTTAGTCCGGCAGAGCACAGATACGCAGTATTTT.

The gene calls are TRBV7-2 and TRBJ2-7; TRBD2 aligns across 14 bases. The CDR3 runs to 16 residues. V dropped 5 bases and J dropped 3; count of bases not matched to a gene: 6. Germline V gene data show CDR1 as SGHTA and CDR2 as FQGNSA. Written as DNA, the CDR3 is TGTGCCAGCAGCGCGGGACTAGCGGGAGTGGGCTACGAGCAGTACTTC. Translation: CASSAGLAGVGYEQYF.

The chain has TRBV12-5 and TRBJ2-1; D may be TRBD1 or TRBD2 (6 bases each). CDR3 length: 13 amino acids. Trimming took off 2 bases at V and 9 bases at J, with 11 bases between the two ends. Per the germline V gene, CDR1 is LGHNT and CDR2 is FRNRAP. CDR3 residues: CASGLWGAGEQFF. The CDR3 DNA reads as TGTGCTAGTGGTTTGTGGGGGGCAGGTGAGCAGTTCTTC.